The 22 T cell receptor beta chains below were found in one sample sequenced in a study of shared clonotypes between healthy human individuals. Here immunoSEQ multiplex PCR was the method, and the copy in TCRdb shows in-frame clones only, minus some. This sample has about 1.1 million clones, with approximately 75% found just once. The sequenced sample was memory CD4+ T cells from PBMCs. The sample's subset: CD45RA-negative fraction. These receptors originate from a man aged 18 to 29 in good health. Some clones in this sample may be carry-over from other donors' samples.

The CDR3 nucleotides read TGTGCCAGCAGCCACTCTAGGGGCAATGAGCAGTTCTTC. Translating it yields CASSHSRGNEQFF. The chain is built from TRBV5-4 and TRBJ2-1; D is possibly TRBD1 (5 bases). V was cut by 4 bases and J by 6 bases, with 11 bases left in between. The germline gives CDR1 SGHNT, CDR2 YYREEE (reference sequence). The CDR3 is 13 residues long.

This chain links TRBV9 with TRBJ2-1; 10 bases fit TRBD1. The CDR3 has 16 amino acids. V shed 4 bases and J 5 bases; nucleotides not matched to a gene: 9. CDR1 is SGDLS, CDR2 YYNGEE, per germline. The CDR3 nucleotides read TGTGCCAGCAGCCCCAGCCGGACAGGGGGGAACAATGAGCAGTTCTTC. This codes for CASSPSRTGGNNEQFF.

The chain has TRBV30 and TRBJ1-1, with D unresolved. CDR3 length: 14 amino acids. V lost 3 bases and J lost 1, with 12 bases in between. Germline V gene data show CDR1 as GTSNPN and CDR2 as SVGIG (reference sequence). The chain's CDR3 is CAWRRVGRNTEAFF. The DNA of the CDR3 is TGTGCCTGGAGGCGGGTGGGTCGGAACACTGAAGCTTTCTTT.

The chain recombines TRBV5-1 with TRBJ2-5, with 7 nucleotides matching TRBD1. Per the germline V gene, CDR1 is SGHRS and CDR2 is YFSETQ. The length of the CDR3 is 17 residues. V was pared by 3 bases and J by 0 bases, with 11 bases of the junction left unmatched. Here the CDR3 DNA reads TGCGCCAGCAGCTCCCAACTCTCAACAGGGGACCAAGAGACCCAGTACTTC. Amino acid sequence: CASSSQLSTGDQETQYF.

The genes are TRBV5-5 and TRBJ2-1; 11 bases fit TRBD2. The CDR3 is 16 amino acids. The germline CDR1 and CDR2 sequences are SGHKS and YYEKEE (reference sequence). After removal of 2 bases from V and 4 bases from J, the junction contained 5 bases not matched to a gene. DNA for the CDR3: TGTGCCAGCAGCTTCGATAGCGGGAGGGGATACAATGAGCAGTTCTTC. It is translated as CASSFDSGRGYNEQFF. Variable domain in full (rest from reference TRBV5-5 and TRBJ2-1): DAGVTQSPTHLIKTRGQQVTLRCSPISGHKSVSWYQQVLGQGPQFIFQYYEKEERGRGNFPDRFSARQFPNYSSELNVNALLLGDSALYLCASSFDSGRGYNEQFFGPGTRLTVL.

J is TRBJ2-3 and V is TRBV7-9, with D perhaps matching TRBD2 (5 bases). CDR3 size: 15 residues. Germline V CDR1 and CDR2: SEHNR, FQNEAQ (reference sequence). V gave up 5 bases and J gave up 0 bases, with 12 bases separating them. CDR3 coding DNA: TGTGCCAGCAGCCCCTCGCGGACTAGCACAGATACGCAGTATTTT. This encodes CASSPSRTSTDTQYF.

As concerns this clone: This sample includes further DNA sequences coding for the same CDR3. The rearrangement links TRBV7-3 to TRBJ2-5, with 8 bases aligning to TRBD1. The CDR3 runs to 13 residues. Germline trimming cut 6 bases from V and 1 base from J; bases unmatched to any gene: 1. The germline V gene has CDR1 SGHTA and CDR2 FQGTGA. The CDR3 region is CASSQGAQETQYF. The CDR3 nucleotides read TGTGCCAGCAGTCAGGGGGCCCAAGAGACCCAGTACTTC.

This clone was detected only a few times. The same CDR3 also results from other DNA sequences found in this sample. The rearrangement links TRBV9 to TRBJ2-6; D possibly uses TRBD1 or TRBD2 (5 bases each). CDR1 and CDR2 (germline): SGDLS, YYNGEE. The CDR3 has 15 residues. V lost 2 bases to trimming and J lost 3 bases, with 9 bases between them. The CDR3 nucleotides are TGTGCCAGCAGCGTTGGGGGTCGTGGGGCCAACGTCCTGACTTTC. Translating it yields CASSVGGRGANVLTF.

The V gene is TRBV7-2, the J gene TRBJ1-1; no reliable D call. V gave up 2 bases and J gave up 6 bases, with 16 bases separating them. Looked up from germline, CDR1 is SGHTA and CDR2 is FQGNSA. The CDR3 is made up of 15 amino acids. The CDR3 bases are TGTGCCAGCAGCTTACTCCCCGCGGATATCGCTGAAGCTTTCTTT. It is translated as CASSLLPADIAEAFF.

A remark on this clone: The identical CDR3 is also encoded by other nucleotide sequences in the sample. The chain employs TRBV5-1 and TRBJ2-3; 12 nucleotides match TRBD2. Germline V gives CDR1 SGHRS, CDR2 YFSETQ. With 3 bases clipped from V and 3 bases from J, the junction kept 2 bases outside the gene matches. The CDR3 length is 15 residues. CDR3 loop: CASSSTSGSTDTQYF. Written as DNA, the CDR3 is TGCGCCAGCAGCTCGACTAGCGGGAGTACAGATACGCAGTATTTT. Supplemented by reference TRBV5-1 and TRBJ2-3, the full variable domain reads KAGVTQTPRYLIKTRGQQVTLSCSPISGHRSVSWYQQTPGQGLQFLFEYFSETQRNKGNFPGRFSGRQFSNSRSEMNVSTLELGDSALYLCASSSTSGSTDTQYFGPGTRLTVL.

The genes are TRBV5-6 and TRBJ2-3; TRBD2 matches at 8 bases. Trimming removed 4 bases from V and 2 bases from J; junction bases left unmatched: 6. The CDR3 length is 15 residues. From germline, CDR1 is SGHDT and CDR2 YYEEEE. The CDR3 spells CASSQLGLDTDTQYF. The CDR3 coding sequence is TGTGCCAGCAGCCAGCTGGGACTAGACACAGATACGCAGTATTTT.

In its sample, this clone was seen a few times. This sample also contains other DNA sequences that code for the same CDR3. The genes are TRBV5-1 and TRBJ2-5, with D perhaps matching TRBD1 (6 bases). Trimming removed 2 bases from V and 0 bases from J, with 11 bases in between. CDR3 length: 15 amino acids. Germline V gene sequence: CDR1 SGHRS, CDR2 YFSETQ. The CDR3 bases are TGCGCCAGCAGCTTACAGGGCGGGTACCAAGAGACCCAGTACTTC. Translating gives CASSLQGGYQETQYF.

Turning to this clone: The junction and the germline gene differ at one end; a read error may be behind it. The genes are TRBV9 and TRBJ2-1, with 8 bases aligning to TRBD1. Germline CDR1 and CDR2: SGDLS and YYNGEE. This CDR3 has 11 amino acids. CDR3 nucleotides: TGCGAGGACAGGGTTAGTAATAGCACGTTCTTC. Protein product: CEDRVSNSTFF.

This chain connects TRBV10-1 to TRBJ2-1, with 12 nucleotides matching TRBD1. The trim removed 4 bases at V and 1 base at J, leaving 5 bases unmatched. In germline, CDR1 is WNHNN, CDR2 SYGVQD (reference sequence). This CDR3 has 17 amino acids. CDR3 nucleotide sequence: TGCGCCAGCAGTGCTCCGGGACAGGGGGCTTCCTACAATGAGCAGTTCTTC. This codes for CASSAPGQGASYNEQFF.

This chain connects TRBV29-1 to TRBJ1-2; D call uncertain. The CDR3 sequence is 14 residues long. V dropped 2 bases and J dropped 1 base, with 11 bases sitting between them. Germline CDR1 reads SQVTM; CDR2 reads ANQGSEA. CDR3 sequence: CSVESTAFNYGYTF. The CDR3 DNA follows: TGCAGCGTTGAATCAACGGCTTTTAACTATGGCTACACCTTC.

The chain joins TRBV5-1 to TRBJ2-3; 8 bases align to TRBD1. This CDR3 contains 14 residues. In germline, CDR1 is SGHRS, CDR2 YFSETQ. With V trimmed by 5 bases and J by 8 bases, 10 bases remained unmatched. The CDR3 nucleotides read TGCGCCAGCAGAGCCGGGACAGACAGGGGTACGCAGTATTTT. This translates into CASRAGTDRGTQYF.

The chain combines TRBV30 with TRBJ2-3, with unresolved D. Trimming removed 7 bases at V and 2 bases at J, with 13 bases between. Germline V lookup: CDR1 GTSNPN, CDR2 SVGIG (reference sequence). The CDR3 loop spans 13 amino acids. DNA of the CDR3: TGTGCCTTATCTCAATCTTTCACAGATACGCAGTATTTT. Its translation: CALSQSFTDTQYF.

The rearrangement links TRBV7-2 to TRBJ1-4, with 8 positions matching TRBD1. CDR3 size: 16 residues. The ends lost 5 bases at V and 6 bases at J; junction bases unmatched: 11. From germline, CDR1 is SGHTA and CDR2 FQGNSA. CDR3 protein: CASSPKRTGWYEKLFF. CDR3 in DNA: TGTGCCAGCAGCCCGAAGAGGACAGGGTGGTATGAAAAACTGTTTTTT.

The chain carries TRBV7-7 and TRBJ2-1, with 7 positions matching TRBD2. The CDR3 sequence is 15 residues long. Trimming took 1 base from V and 6 from J; bases not matched to a gene: 6. Germline CDR1 SSHAT, CDR2 FNYEAQ (reference sequence). The CDR3 bases are TGTGCCAGCAGCTTAGGGGTAGCGGGCGGCAATGAGCAGTTCTTC. This sequence encodes CASSLGVAGGNEQFF.

The chain has TRBV5-3 and TRBJ2-7, with 7 bases lining up with TRBD1. TRBV5-3 is annotated as an ORF whose role is uncertain. The CDR3 has 14 residues. The J segment lost 3 bases and the V segment lost 0 bases, leaving 3 bases of the junction unmatched. The CDR3 DNA is TGTGCCAGAAGCTTGGAAGGGACAGACTACGAGCAGTACTTC. The encoded protein is CARSLEGTDYEQYF.

The genes are TRBV2 and TRBJ2-1; 8 bases line up with TRBD2. Trimming removed 5 bases from V and 6 bases from J; junction bases left unmatched: 9. The length of the CDR3 is 15 residues. In germline, CDR1 is SNHLY, CDR2 FYNNEI. CDR3 coding DNA: TGTGCCAGCAGTTCCGGGACTAGGGGAGGCAATGAGCAGTTCTTC. Protein product: CASSSGTRGGNEQFF.

This sequence joins TRBV30 and TRBJ2-1, with D possibly being TRBD2 (6 bases). CDR3 length: 14 residues. Deletions cut 4 bases from V and 4 bases from J, with 14 bases between. In germline, CDR1 is GTSNPN, CDR2 SVGIG (reference sequence). The CDR3 DNA follows: TGTGCCTGGACACGGGGGTCTGGGTACAATGAGCAGTTCTTC. Amino acids: CAWTRGSGYNEQFF.